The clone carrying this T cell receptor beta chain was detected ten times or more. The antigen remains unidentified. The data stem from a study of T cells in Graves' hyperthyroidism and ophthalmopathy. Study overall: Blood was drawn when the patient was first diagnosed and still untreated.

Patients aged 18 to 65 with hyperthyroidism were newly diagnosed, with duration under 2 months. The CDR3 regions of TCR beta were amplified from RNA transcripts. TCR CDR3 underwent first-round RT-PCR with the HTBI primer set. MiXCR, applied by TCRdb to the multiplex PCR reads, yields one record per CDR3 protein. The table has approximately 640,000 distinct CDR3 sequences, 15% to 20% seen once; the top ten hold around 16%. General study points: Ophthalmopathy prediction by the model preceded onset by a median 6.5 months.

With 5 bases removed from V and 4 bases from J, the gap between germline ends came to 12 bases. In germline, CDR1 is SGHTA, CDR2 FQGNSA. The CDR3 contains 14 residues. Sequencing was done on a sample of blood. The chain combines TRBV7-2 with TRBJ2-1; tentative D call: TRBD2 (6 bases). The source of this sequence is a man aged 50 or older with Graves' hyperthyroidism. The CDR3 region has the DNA TGTGCCAGCAGCCACTCCGGGAGTTACAATGAGCAGTTCTTC. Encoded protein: CASSHSGSYNEQFF. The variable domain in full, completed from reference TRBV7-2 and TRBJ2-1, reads GAGVSQSPSNKVTEKGKDVELRCDPISGHTALYWYRQSLGQGLEFLIYFQGNSAPDKSGLPSDRFSAERTGGSVSTLTIQRTQQEDSAVYLCASSHSGSYNEQFFGPGTRLTVL.